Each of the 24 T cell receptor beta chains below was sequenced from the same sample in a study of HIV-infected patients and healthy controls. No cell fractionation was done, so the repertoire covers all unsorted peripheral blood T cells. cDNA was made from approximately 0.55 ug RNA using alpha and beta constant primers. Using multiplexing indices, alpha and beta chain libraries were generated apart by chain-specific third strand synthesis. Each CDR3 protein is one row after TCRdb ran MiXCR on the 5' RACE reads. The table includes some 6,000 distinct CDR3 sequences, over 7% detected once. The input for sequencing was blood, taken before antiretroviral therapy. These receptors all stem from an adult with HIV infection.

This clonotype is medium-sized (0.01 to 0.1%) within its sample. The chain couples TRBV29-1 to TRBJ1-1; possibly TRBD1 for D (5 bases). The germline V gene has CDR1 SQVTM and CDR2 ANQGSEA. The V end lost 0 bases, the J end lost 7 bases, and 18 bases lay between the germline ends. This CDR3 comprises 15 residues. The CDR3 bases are TGCAGCGTTGAAGACGCAACAGGATCATTGGATGAAGCTTTCTTT. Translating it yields CSVEDATGSLDEAFF.

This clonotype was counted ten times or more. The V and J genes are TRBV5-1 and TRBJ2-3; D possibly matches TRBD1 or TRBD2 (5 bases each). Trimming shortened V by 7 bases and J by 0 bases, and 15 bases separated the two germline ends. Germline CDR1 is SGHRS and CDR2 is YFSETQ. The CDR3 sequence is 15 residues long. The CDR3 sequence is CASGPGDPSTDTQYF. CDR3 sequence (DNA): TGCGCCAGCGGGCCCGGGGACCCTAGCACAGATACGCAGTATTTT. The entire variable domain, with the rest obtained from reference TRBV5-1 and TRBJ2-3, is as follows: KAGVTQTPRYLIKTRGQQVTLSCSPISGHRSVSWYQQTPGQGLQFLFEYFSETQRNKGNFPGRFSGRQFSNSRSEMNVSTLELGDSALYLCASGPGDPSTDTQYFGPGTRLTVL.

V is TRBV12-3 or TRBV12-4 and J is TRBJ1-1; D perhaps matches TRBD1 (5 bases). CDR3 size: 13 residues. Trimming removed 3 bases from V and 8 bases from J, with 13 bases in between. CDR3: CASSLGGLNEAFF. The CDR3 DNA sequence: TGTGCCAGCAGTTTGGGGGGACTGAACGAAGCTTTCTTT.

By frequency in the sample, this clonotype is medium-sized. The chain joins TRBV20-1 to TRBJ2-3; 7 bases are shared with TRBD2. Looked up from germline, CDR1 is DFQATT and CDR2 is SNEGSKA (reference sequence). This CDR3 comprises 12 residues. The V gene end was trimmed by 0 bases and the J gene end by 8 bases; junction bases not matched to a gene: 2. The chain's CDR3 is CSARESGTTQYF. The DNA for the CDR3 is TGCAGTGCTAGAGAGAGCGGGACTACGCAGTATTTT.

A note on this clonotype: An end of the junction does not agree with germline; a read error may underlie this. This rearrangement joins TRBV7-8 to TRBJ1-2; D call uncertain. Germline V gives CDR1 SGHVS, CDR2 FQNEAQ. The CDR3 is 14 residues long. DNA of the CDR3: TGTGCCAGAAGCTTAGAAGGGCCCCACTATGGCTACACCTTC. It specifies CARSLEGPHYGYTF.

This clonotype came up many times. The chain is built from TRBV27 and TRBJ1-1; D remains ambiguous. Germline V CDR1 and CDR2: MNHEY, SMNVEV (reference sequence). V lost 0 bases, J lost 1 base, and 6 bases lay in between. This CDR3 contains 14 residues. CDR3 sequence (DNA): TGTGCCAGCAGTTTATCGTGGGGGAACACTGAAGCTTTCTTT. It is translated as CASSLSWGNTEAFF.

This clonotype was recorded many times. The CDR3 sequence: CASSARLASGELFF. CDR3 DNA sequence: TGTGCCAGCAGTGCACGACTAGCATCCGGGGAGCTGTTTTTT. This chain connects TRBV6-1 to TRBJ2-2; 7 bases align to TRBD2. The J segment lost 6 bases and the V segment lost 4 bases, leaving 5 bases of the junction unmatched. CDR1 and CDR2 (germline): MNHNS, SASEGT. The CDR3 is 14 amino acids.

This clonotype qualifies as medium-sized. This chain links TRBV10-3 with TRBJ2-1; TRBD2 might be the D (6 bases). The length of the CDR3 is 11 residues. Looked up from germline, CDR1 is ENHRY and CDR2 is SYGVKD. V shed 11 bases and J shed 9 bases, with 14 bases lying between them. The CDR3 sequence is CAAGGRTEQFF. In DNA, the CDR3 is TGTGCCGCTGGGGGGAGGACTGAGCAGTTCTTC.

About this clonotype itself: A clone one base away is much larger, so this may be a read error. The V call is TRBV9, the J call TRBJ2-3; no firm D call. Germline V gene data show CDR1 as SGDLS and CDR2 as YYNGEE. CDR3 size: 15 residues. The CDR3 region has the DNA TGTGCCAGCAGCGCGTTAAGGCTTAACACACATACGCAGTATTTT. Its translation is CASSALRLNTHTQYF.

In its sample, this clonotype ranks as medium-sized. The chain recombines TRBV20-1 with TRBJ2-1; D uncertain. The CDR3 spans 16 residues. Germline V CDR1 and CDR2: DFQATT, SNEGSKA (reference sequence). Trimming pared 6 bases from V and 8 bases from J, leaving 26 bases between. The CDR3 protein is CSARAGQAARTDEQFF. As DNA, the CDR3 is TGCAGTGCCCGGGCTGGCCAGGCGGCTAGAACGGATGAGCAGTTCTTC.

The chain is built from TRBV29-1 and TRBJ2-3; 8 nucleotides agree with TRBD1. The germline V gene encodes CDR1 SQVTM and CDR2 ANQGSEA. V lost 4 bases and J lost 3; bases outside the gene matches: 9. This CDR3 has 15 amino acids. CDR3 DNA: TGCAGCGTTGGCCCGCAGGGGGCAGGAACAGATACGCAGTATTTT. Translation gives CSVGPQGAGTDTQYF.

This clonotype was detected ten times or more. Here the CDR3 reads CASSQAGTGAINYGYTF. The CDR3 bases are TGTGCCAGCAGCCAAGCCGGGACAGGGGCGATTAACTATGGCTACACCTTC. The chain links TRBV3-1 to TRBJ1-2; 10 bases map to TRBD1. Trimming removed 1 base from V and 1 base from J; junction bases left unmatched: 6. The CDR3 covers 17 residues. Germline V gene lookup returns CDR1 LGHDT and CDR2 YNNKEL (reference sequence).

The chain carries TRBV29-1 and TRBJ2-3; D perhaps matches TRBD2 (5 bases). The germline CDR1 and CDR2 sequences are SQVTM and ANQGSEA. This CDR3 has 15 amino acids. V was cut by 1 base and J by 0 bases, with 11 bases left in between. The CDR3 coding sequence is TGCAGCGTTGAAGTAGCGAGCACCAGCACAGATACGCAGTATTTT. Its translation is CSVEVASTSTDTQYF.

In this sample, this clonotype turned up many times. CDR3 region: CASSTWIKPERGIFPFF. The CDR3 region has the DNA TGTGCCAGCAGCACCTGGATAAAACCCGAAAGAGGGATTTTTCCGTTCTTC. The chain joins TRBV7-8 to TRBJ2-1; tentative D call: TRBD2 (5 bases). The CDR3 sequence is 17 residues long. Germline V CDR1 and CDR2: SGHVS, FQNEAQ. Trimming pared 5 bases from V and 15 bases from J, leaving 32 bases between.

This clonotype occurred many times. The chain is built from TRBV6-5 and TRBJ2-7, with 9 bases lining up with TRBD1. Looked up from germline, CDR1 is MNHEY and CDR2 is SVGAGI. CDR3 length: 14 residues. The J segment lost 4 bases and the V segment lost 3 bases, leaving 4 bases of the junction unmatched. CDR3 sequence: CASSYLGQGYEQYF. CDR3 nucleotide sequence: TGTGCCAGCAGTTATCTAGGACAGGGGTACGAGCAGTACTTC.

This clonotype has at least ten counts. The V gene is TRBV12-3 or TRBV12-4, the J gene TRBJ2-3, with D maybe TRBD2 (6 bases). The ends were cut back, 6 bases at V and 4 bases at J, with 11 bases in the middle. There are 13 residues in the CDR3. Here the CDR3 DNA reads TGTGCCAGCAGCTCGACTAGACCAGATACGCAGTATTTT. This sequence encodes CASSSTRPDTQYF.

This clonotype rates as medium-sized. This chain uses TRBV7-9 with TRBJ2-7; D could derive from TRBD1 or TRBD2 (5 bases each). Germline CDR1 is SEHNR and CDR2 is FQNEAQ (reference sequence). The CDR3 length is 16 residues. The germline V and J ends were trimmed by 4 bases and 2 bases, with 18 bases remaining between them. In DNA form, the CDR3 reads TGTGCCAGCAGCTCAGGTCCGGGACGGGATACCTACGAGCAGTACTTC. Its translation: CASSSGPGRDTYEQYF.

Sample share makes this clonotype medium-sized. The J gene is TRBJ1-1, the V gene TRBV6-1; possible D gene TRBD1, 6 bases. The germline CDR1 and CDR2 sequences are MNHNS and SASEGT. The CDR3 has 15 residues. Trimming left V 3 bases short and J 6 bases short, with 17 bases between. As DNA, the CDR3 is TGTGCCAGCAGTGAGAATACAGGGTTTAGTGCTGAAGCTTTCTTT. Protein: CASSENTGFSAEAFF.

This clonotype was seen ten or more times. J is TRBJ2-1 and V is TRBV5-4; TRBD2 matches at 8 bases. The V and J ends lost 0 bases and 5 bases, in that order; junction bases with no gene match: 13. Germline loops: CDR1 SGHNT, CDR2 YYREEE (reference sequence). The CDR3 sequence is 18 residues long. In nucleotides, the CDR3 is TGTGCCAGCAGCTTGGAACGGGTGCGCGGGGGGCAACACAATGAGCAGTTCTTC. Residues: CASSLERVRGGQHNEQFF.

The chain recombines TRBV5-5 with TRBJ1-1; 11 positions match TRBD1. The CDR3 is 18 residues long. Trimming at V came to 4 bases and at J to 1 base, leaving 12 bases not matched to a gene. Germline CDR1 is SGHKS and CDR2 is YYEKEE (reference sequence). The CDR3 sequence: CASSGIRDRGSGNTEAFF. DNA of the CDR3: TGTGCCAGCAGCGGAATCCGGGACAGGGGGTCGGGGAACACTGAAGCTTTCTTT.

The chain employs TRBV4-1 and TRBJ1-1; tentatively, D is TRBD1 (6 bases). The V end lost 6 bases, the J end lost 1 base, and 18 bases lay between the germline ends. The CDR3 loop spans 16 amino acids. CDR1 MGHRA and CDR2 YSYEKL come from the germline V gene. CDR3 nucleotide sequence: TGCGCCAGCAGGGTCCTTGCGACAGGCTCGAACACTGAAGCTTTCTTT. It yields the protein CASRVLATGSNTEAFF.

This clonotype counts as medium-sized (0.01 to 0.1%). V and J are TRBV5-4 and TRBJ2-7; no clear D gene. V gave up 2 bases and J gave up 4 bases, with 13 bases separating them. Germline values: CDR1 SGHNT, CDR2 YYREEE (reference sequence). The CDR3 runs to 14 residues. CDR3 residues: CASSFSASLYEQYF. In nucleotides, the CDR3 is TGTGCCAGCAGCTTTAGTGCTAGTCTATACGAGCAGTACTTC. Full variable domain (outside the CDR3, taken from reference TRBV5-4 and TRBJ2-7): ETGVTQSPTHLIKTRGQQVTLRCSSQSGHNTVSWYQQALGQGPQFIFQYYREEENGRGNFPPRFSGLQFPNYSSELNVNALELDDSALYLCASSFSASLYEQYFGPGTRLTVT.

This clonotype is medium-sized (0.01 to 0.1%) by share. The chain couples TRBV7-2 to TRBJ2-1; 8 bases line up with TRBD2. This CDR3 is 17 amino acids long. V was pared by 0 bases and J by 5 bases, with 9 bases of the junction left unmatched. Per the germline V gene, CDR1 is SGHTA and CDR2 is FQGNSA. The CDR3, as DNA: TGTGCCAGCAGCTTAGCGCCCCCCGCGGGGGGCGACAATGAGCAGTTCTTC. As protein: CASSLAPPAGGDNEQFF.

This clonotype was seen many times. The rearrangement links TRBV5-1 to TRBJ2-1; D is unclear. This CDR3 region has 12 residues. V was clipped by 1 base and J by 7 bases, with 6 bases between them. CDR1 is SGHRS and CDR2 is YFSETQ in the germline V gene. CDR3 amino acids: CASSLSSNEQFF. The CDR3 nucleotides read TGCGCCAGCAGCTTGTCCTCAAATGAGCAGTTCTTC.